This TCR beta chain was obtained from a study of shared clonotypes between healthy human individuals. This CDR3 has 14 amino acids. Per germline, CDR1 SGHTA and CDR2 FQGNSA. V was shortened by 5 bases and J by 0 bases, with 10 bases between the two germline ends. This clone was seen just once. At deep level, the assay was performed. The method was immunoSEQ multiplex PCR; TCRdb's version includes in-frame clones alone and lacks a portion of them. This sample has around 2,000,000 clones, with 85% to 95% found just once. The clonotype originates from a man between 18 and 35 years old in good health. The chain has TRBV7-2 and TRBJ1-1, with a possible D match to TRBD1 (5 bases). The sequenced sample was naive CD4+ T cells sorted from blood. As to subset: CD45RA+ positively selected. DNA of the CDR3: TGTGCCAGCAGCCAGCAGGGTTTGAACACTGAAGCTTTCTTT. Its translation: CASSQQGLNTEAFF.